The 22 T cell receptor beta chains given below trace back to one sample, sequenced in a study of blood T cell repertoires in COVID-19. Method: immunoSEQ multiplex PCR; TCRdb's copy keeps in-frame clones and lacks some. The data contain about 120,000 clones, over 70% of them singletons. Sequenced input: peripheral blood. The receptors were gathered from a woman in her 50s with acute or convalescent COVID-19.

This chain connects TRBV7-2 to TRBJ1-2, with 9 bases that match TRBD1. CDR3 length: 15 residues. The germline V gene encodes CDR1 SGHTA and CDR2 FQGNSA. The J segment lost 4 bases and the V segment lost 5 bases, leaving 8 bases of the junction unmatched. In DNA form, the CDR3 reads TGTGCCAGCAGCACAGGACAGGGGAGGACCTATGGCTACACCTTC. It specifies CASSTGQGRTYGYTF. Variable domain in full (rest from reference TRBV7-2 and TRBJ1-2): GAGVSQSPSNKVTEKGKDVELRCDPISGHTALYWYRQSLGQGLEFLIYFQGNSAPDKSGLPSDRFSAERTGGSVSTLTIQRTQQEDSAVYLCASSTGQGRTYGYTFGSGTRLTVV.

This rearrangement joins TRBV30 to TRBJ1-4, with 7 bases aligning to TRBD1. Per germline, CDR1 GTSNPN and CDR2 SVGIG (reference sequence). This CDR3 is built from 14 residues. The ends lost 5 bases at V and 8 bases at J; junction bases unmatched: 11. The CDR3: CAWDPTGSREKLFF. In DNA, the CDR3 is TGTGCCTGGGACCCGACAGGGTCAAGGGAAAAACTGTTTTTT.

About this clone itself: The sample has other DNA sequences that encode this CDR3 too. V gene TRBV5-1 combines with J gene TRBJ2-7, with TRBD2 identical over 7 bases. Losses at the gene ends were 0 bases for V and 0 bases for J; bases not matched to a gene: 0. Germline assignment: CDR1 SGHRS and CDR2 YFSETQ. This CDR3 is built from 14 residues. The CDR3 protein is CASSLGGSSYEQYF. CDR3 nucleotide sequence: TGCGCCAGCAGCTTGGGCGGGAGCTCCTACGAGCAGTACTTC.

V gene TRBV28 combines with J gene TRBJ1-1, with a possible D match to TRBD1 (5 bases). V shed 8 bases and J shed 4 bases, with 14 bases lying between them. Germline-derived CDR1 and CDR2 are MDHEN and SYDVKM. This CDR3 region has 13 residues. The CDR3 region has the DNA TGTGCCAGCCATGCAGGGCTCGCCACTGAAGCTTTCTTT. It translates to CASHAGLATEAFF.

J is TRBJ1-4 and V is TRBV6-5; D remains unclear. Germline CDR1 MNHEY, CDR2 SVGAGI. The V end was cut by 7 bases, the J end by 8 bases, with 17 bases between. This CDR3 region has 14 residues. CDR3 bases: TGTGCCAGCACTCCTTCGGGTGCTGGAGAAAAACTGTTTTTT. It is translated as CASTPSGAGEKLFF.

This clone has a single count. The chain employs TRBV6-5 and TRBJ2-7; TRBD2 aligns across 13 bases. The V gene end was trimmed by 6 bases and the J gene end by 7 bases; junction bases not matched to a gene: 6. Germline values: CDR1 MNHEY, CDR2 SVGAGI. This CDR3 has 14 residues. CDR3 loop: CASRRLAGGEEQYF. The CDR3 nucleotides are TGTGCCAGCAGAAGACTAGCGGGGGGAGAGGAGCAGTACTTC.

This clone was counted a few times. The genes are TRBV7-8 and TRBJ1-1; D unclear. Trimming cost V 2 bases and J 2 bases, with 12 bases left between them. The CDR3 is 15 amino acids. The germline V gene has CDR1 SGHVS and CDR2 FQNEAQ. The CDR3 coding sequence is TGTGCCAGCAGCTTACTCTGGCAGGCTAACACTGAAGCTTTCTTT. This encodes CASSLLWQANTEAFF.

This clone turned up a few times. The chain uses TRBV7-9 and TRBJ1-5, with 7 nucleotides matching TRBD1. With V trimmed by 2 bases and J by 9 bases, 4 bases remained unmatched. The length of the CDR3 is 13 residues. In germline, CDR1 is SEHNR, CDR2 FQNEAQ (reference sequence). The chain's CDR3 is CASSLTGDRPQHF. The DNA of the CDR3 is TGTGCCAGCAGCTTAACAGGGGATCGGCCCCAGCATTTT.

The DNA of the CDR3 is TGTGCCAGCAGCCAAGGACTAGCGGTCGACAATGAGCAGTTCTTC. This sequence encodes CASSQGLAVDNEQFF. This rearrangement joins TRBV4-2 to TRBJ2-1; 9 bases line up with TRBD2. The CDR3 totals 15 residues. Germline loops: CDR1 LGHNA, CDR2 YNFKEQ. V was pared by 1 base and J by 5 bases, with 3 bases of the junction left unmatched.

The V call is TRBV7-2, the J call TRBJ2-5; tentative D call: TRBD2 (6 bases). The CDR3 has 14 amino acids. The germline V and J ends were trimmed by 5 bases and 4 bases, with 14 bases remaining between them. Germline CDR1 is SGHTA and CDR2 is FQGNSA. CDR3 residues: CASSKLTSSETQYF. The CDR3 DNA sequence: TGTGCCAGCAGCAAACTGACTAGTTCAGAGACCCAGTACTTC. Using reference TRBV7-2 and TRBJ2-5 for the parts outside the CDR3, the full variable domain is GAGVSQSPSNKVTEKGKDVELRCDPISGHTALYWYRQSLGQGLEFLIYFQGNSAPDKSGLPSDRFSAERTGGSVSTLTIQRTQQEDSAVYLCASSKLTSSETQYFGPGTRLLVL.

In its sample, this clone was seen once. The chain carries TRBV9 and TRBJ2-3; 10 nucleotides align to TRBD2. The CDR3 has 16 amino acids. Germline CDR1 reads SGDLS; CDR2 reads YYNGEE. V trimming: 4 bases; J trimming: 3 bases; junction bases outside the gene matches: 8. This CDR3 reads CASSPPAGGVTDTQYF. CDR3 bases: TGTGCCAGCAGCCCACCAGCGGGGGGGGTGACAGATACGCAGTATTTT.

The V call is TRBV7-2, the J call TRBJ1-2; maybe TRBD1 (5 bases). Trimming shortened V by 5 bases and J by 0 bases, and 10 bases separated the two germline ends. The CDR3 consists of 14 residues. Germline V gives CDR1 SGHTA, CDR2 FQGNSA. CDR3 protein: CASSLGHTNYGYTF. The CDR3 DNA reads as TGTGCCAGCAGCCTCGGACATACTAACTATGGCTACACCTTC. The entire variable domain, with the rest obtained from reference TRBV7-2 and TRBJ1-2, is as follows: GAGVSQSPSNKVTEKGKDVELRCDPISGHTALYWYRQSLGQGLEFLIYFQGNSAPDKSGLPSDRFSAERTGGSVSTLTIQRTQQEDSAVYLCASSLGHTNYGYTFGSGTRLTVV.

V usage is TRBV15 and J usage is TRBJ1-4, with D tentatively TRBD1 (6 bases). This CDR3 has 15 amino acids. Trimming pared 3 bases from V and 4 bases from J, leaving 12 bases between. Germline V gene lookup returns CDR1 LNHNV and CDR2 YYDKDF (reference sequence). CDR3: CATSSSGAHNEKLFF. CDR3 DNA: TGTGCCACCAGCAGCTCAGGGGCCCATAATGAAAAACTGTTTTTT.

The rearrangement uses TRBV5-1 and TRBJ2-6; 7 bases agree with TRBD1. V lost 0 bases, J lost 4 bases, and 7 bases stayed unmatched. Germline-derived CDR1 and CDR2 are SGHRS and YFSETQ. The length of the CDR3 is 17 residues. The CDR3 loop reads CASSLGRGGSGANVLTF. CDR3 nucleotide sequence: TGCGCCAGCAGCTTGGGGAGAGGGGGCTCAGGGGCCAACGTCCTGACTTTC.

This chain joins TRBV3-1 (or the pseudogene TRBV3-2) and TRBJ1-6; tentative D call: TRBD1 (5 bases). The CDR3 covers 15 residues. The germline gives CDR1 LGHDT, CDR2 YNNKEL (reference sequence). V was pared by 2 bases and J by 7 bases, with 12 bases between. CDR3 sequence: CASSQLAGKNSPLHF. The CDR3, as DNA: TGTGCCAGCAGCCAACTGGCAGGGAAGAATTCACCCCTCCACTTT.

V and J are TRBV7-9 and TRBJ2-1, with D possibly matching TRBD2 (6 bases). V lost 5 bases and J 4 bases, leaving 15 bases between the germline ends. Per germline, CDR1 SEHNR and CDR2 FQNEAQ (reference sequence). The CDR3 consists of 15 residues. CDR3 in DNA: TGTGCCAGCAGCCCGCGGGGAATTGAATACAATGAGCAGTTCTTC. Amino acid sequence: CASSPRGIEYNEQFF.

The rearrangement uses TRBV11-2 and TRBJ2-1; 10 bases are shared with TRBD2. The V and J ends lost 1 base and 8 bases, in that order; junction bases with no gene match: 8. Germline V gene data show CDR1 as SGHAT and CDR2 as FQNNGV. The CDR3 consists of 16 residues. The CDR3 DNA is TGTGCCAGCAGCTTAGTCGGAGCGGGGGGGCCCCATGAGCAGTTCTTC. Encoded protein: CASSLVGAGGPHEQFF.

CDR3 sequence reads: CASGETSPTGDTQYF. The CDR3 DNA reads as TGTGCCAGCGGCGAGACTAGTCCGACGGGCGATACGCAGTATTTT. The rearrangement uses TRBV28 and TRBJ2-3; perhaps TRBD2 as D (6 bases). The CDR3 has 15 amino acids. Germline V CDR1 and CDR2: MDHEN, SYDVKM. V was trimmed by 8 bases and J by 6 bases, leaving 21 bases between them.

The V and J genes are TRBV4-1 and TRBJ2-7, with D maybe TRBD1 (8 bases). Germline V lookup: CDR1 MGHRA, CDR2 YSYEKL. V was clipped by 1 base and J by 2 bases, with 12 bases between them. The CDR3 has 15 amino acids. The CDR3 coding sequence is TGCGCCAGCAGCCAAGGAACAGGGGGGGCCTACGAGCAGTACTTC. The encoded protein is CASSQGTGGAYEQYF.

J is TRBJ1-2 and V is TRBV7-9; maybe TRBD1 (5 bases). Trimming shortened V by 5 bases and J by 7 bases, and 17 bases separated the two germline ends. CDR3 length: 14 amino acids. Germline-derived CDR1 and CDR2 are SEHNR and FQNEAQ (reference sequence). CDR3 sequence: CASSQGLLGGGYTF. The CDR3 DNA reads TGTGCCAGCAGCCAAGGACTCCTGGGGGGTGGCTACACCTTC.

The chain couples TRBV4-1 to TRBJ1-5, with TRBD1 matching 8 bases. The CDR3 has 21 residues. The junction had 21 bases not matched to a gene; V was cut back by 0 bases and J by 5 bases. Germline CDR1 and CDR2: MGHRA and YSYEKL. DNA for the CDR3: TGCGCCAGCAGCCAAGATCTAGGGGCCAGGGGGCTCCTGGAAGCCCATCAGCCCCAGCATTTT. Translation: CASSQDLGARGLLEAHQPQHF.

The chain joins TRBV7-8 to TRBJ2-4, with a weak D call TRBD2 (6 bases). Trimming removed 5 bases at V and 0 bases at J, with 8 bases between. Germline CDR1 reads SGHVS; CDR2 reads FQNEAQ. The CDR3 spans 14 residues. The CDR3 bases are TGTGCCAGCAGCGAGGGACTAGCCAAAAACATTCAGTACTTC. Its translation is CASSEGLAKNIQYF.